This passage covers 7 T cell receptor beta chains from one sample sequenced in a study of T cell repertoires in cytomegalovirus infection. TCRdb re-analysed the reads in MiXCR, keeping a single row per CDR3 protein. The table shows approximately 630,000 distinct CDR3 sequences, with 20% to 25% occurring only once. The sequenced material came from CD8+ T cells from PBMCs. These receptor sequences come from a human donor in good health (CMV status not recorded). Some clones in this sample may be carry-over from other donors' samples.

V usage is TRBV14 and J usage is TRBJ1-6, with a tentative D call TRBD1 (6 bases). Germline CDR1 is SGHDN and CDR2 is FVKESK. The CDR3 loop spans 17 amino acids. The V and J ends lost 4 bases and 0 bases respectively, with 13 bases between them. In DNA form, the CDR3 reads TGTGCCAGCAGCCTGGACAGACCCCCCTCCTATAATTCACCCCTCCACTTT. This sequence encodes CASSLDRPPSYNSPLHF. The variable domain in full, completed from reference TRBV14 and TRBJ1-6, reads EAGVTQFPSHSVIEKGQTVTLRCDPISGHDNLYWYRRVMGKEIKFLLHFVKESKQDESGMPNNRFLAERTGGTYSTLKVQPAELEDSGVYFCASSLDRPPSYNSPLHFGNGTRLTVT.

This clonotype was counted ten times or more. V is TRBV7-6 and J is TRBJ2-1; tentatively, D is TRBD1 (6 bases). CDR3 length equals 13 residues. Per germline, CDR1 SGHVS and CDR2 FNYEAQ. V was clipped by 5 bases and J by 6 bases, with 11 bases between them. As DNA, the CDR3 is TGTGCCAGCAGCCCAAGGGGGTTCAATGAGCAGTTCTTC. The encoded protein is CASSPRGFNEQFF.

This clonotype came up a few times. The chain employs TRBV7-6 and TRBJ2-1, with 8 bases that match TRBD2. V lost 1 base to trimming and J lost 2 bases; unmatched junction nucleotides: 7. From germline, CDR1 is SGHVS and CDR2 FNYEAQ. The CDR3 sequence is 17 residues long. CDR3 DNA: TGTGCCAGCAGCTTAGACGGCCGGGGGGGCGCCTACAATGAGCAGTTCTTC. Encoded protein: CASSLDGRGGAYNEQFF.

This clonotype came up many times. The chain carries TRBV7-9 and TRBJ2-7; 10 positions match TRBD2. Germline CDR1 reads SEHNR; CDR2 reads FQNEAQ (reference sequence). V was clipped by 5 bases and J by 3 bases; unmatched bases: 7. The CDR3 is 15 amino acids. DNA of the CDR3: TGTGCCAGCAGCCGGACTAGCGGTCCGAGCTACGAGCAGTACGTC. Translating it yields CASSRTSGPSYEQYV.

V is TRBV4-2 and J is TRBJ2-3; 13 bases agree with TRBD2. The CDR3 is 18 amino acids. The germline V gene encodes CDR1 LGHNA and CDR2 YNFKEQ. V shed 0 bases, J shed 6 bases, and the junction held 9 bases outside the gene matches. The CDR3 protein is CASSQEGLAGPEADTQYF. The CDR3 DNA is TGTGCCAGCAGCCAAGAGGGACTAGCGGGGCCCGAGGCGGATACGCAGTATTTT.

This clonotype was seen ten or more times. The chain combines TRBV7-8 with TRBJ2-1, with a possible D match to TRBD2 (5 bases). Trimming left V 4 bases short and J 0 bases short, with 13 bases between. This CDR3 comprises 16 residues. CDR1 is SGHVS and CDR2 is FQNEAQ in the germline V gene. CDR3 nucleotide sequence: TGTGCCAGCAGCTCGGACTTCGAAAACTCCTACAATGAGCAGTTCTTC. Amino acids: CASSSDFENSYNEQFF.

The chain carries TRBV15 and TRBJ1-1; D might be TRBD1 (5 bases). Trimming stripped 6 bases from V and 5 bases from J, with 10 bases between. The CDR3 runs 12 residues. Germline V gives CDR1 LNHNV, CDR2 YYDKDF (reference sequence). Here the CDR3 reads CATSRGGTEAFF. CDR3 sequence (DNA): TGTGCCACCAGTCGGGGGGGAACTGAAGCTTTCTTT.